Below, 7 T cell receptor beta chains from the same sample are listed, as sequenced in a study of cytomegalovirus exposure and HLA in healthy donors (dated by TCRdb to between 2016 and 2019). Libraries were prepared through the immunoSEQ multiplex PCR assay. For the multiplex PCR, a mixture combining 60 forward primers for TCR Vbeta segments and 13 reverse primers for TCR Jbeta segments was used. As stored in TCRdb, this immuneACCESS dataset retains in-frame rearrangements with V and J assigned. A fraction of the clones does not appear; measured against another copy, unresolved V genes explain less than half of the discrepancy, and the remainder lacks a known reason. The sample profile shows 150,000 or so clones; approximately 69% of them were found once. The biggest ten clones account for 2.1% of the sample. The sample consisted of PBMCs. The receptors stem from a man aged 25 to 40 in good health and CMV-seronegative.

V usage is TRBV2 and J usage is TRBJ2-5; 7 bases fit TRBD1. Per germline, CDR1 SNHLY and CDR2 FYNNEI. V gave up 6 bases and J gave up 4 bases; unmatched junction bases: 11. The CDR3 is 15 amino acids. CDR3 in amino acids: CASSSGQRGRETQYF. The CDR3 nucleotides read TGTGCCAGCAGCTCCGGACAGAGGGGGCGAGAGACCCAGTACTTC.

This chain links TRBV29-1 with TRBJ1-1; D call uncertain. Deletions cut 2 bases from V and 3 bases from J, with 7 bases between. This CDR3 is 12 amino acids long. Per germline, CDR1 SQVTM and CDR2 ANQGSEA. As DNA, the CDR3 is TGCAGCGTTGAATCCGCGGACACTGAAGCTTTCTTT. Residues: CSVESADTEAFF.

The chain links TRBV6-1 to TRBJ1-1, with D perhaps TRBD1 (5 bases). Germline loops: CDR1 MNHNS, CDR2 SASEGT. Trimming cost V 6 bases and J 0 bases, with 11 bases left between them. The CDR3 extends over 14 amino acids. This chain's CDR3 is CASSLGGVNTEAFF. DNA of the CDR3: TGTGCCAGCAGCCTCGGGGGAGTGAACACTGAAGCTTTCTTT.

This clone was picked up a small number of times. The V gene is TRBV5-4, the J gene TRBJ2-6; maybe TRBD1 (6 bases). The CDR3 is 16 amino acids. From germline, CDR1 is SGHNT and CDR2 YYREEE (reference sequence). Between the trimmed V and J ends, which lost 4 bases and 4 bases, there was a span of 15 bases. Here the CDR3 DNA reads TGTGCCAGCAGCCCCGGACAGCCCAGGGGGGCCAACGTCCTGACTTTC. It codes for CASSPGQPRGANVLTF.

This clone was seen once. In DNA form, the CDR3 reads TGTGCCAGCAGCTTAGCAGGAGGGACGAACACTGAAGCTTTCTTT. It encodes CASSLAGGTNTEAFF. The gene calls are TRBV7-2 and TRBJ1-1, with D tentatively TRBD1 (5 bases). The CDR3 is 15 residues long. The germline V gene encodes CDR1 SGHTA and CDR2 FQGNSA. The V gene lost 0 bases and the J gene lost 1 base, with 9 bases spanning the gap.

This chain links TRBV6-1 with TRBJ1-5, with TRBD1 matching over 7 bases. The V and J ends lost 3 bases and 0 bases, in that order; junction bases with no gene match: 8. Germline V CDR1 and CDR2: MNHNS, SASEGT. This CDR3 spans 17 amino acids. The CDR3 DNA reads TGTGCCAGCAGTGACGACAGGGATACATATAGCAATCAGCCCCAGCATTTT. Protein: CASSDDRDTYSNQPQHF.

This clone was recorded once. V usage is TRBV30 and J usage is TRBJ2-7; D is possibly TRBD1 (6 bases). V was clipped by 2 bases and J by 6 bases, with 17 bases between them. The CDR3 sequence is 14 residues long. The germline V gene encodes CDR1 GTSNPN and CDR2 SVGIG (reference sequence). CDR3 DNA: TGTGCCTGGAGTTTAACAGGGCTGGGGTCCGAGCAGTACTTC. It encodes CAWSLTGLGSEQYF.